This entry lists 15 T cell receptor beta chains sequenced from one sample in a study of CD8 T cell repertoires and HIV-1 epitope variants. Clones were read by immunoSEQ multiplex PCR, and TCRdb kept only the in-frame ones, dropping some. The sample records more than 85,000 clones, roughly four fifths being singletons. The sample taken for sequencing was uncultured baseline CD8+ T cells from peripheral blood mononuclear cells (PBMCs). These receptors were collected from a male donor with HIV.

The V and J genes are TRBV6-1 and TRBJ2-1, with a possible D match to TRBD2 (6 bases). CDR1 and CDR2 (germline): MNHNS, SASEGT. The V end was cut by 10 bases, the J end by 3 bases, with 19 bases between. The CDR3 spans 15 residues. Here the CDR3 DNA reads TGTGCCACCAGAAACTTACTAGCAGGCTACAATGAGCAGTTCTTC. It specifies CATRNLLAGYNEQFF.

The chain links TRBV9 to TRBJ2-5; TRBD1 matches at 7 bases. The CDR3 sequence is 14 residues long. V lost 4 bases to trimming and J lost 5 bases; unmatched junction nucleotides: 8. Germline V gene sequence: CDR1 SGDLS, CDR2 YYNGEE. The CDR3 reads CASSPRQGRETQYF. DNA of the CDR3: TGTGCCAGCAGCCCAAGACAGGGTAGGGAGACCCAGTACTTC.

The chain uses TRBV4-1 and TRBJ2-3; 8 bases line up with TRBD1. Germline CDR1 and CDR2: MGHRA and YSYEKL. This CDR3 contains 17 residues. The J segment lost 4 bases and the V segment lost 0 bases, leaving 9 bases of the junction unmatched. This CDR3 is CASSQEIGTGRADTQYF. CDR3 coding DNA: TGCGCCAGCAGCCAAGAAATAGGGACAGGACGGGCAGATACGCAGTATTTT.

This chain links TRBV28 with TRBJ1-2, with 8 bases matching TRBD1. In germline, CDR1 is MDHEN, CDR2 SYDVKM. The CDR3 is 16 amino acids. V gave up 6 bases and J gave up 4 bases; unmatched junction bases: 13. The CDR3 sequence: CASSLWTGQGRYGYTF. For the CDR3, the DNA is TGTGCCAGCAGCTTGTGGACCGGACAGGGACGCTATGGCTACACCTTC.

Only a few counts were recorded for this clone. The chain uses TRBV6-1 and TRBJ2-1; 8 nucleotides match TRBD1. The J segment lost 10 bases and the V segment lost 2 bases, leaving 10 bases of the junction unmatched. CDR1 is MNHNS, CDR2 SASEGT, per germline. CDR3 length: 15 residues. CDR3 region: CASSELRQGASEQFF. For the CDR3, the DNA is TGTGCCAGCAGTGAACTGCGGCAGGGGGCCTCAGAGCAGTTCTTC.

The chain has TRBV27 and TRBJ1-5, with unresolved D. Germline values: CDR1 MNHEY, CDR2 SMNVEV (reference sequence). The CDR3 sequence is 13 residues long. The V and J ends lost 6 bases and 6 bases respectively, with 12 bases between them. The CDR3 DNA reads as TGTGCCAGCAGAGTGGGTCGGGGTCAGCCCCAGCATTTT. Translating gives CASRVGRGQPQHF.

This clone occurred a few times. V gene TRBV7-9 combines with J gene TRBJ2-7; D is unresolved. The CDR3 spans 13 residues. Germline V gene data show CDR1 as SEHNR and CDR2 as FQNEAQ (reference sequence). V was trimmed by 3 bases and J by 0 bases, leaving 6 bases between them. CDR3 protein: CASSFVSSYEQYF. CDR3 in DNA: TGTGCCAGCAGCTTCGTCAGCTCCTACGAGCAGTACTTC.

The chain combines TRBV18 with TRBJ2-4; 8 nucleotides match TRBD1. The germline V gene encodes CDR1 KGHSH and CDR2 LQKENI. V gave up 2 bases and J gave up 4 bases; unmatched junction bases: 4. CDR3 length: 15 amino acids. The CDR3 sequence: CASSPAGGRKNIQYF. The CDR3 DNA follows: TGTGCCAGCTCACCAGCAGGGGGCCGGAAAAACATTCAGTACTTC.

The chain links TRBV5-1 to TRBJ2-6; 8 nucleotides align to TRBD1. CDR1 and CDR2 from the germline V gene are SGHRS and YFSETQ. The length of the CDR3 is 17 residues. Losses at the gene ends were 3 bases for V and 2 bases for J; bases not matched to a gene: 7. The CDR3 DNA follows: TGCGCCAGCAGCTCAATACAGGGGGAGGCTGGGGCCAACGTCCTGACTTTC. Amino acid sequence: CASSSIQGEAGANVLTF.

The chain combines TRBV5-6 with TRBJ2-7, with D possibly being TRBD1 or TRBD2 (5 bases each). Germline CDR1 is SGHDT and CDR2 is YYEEEE. V lost 4 bases and J lost 2, with 13 bases in between. This CDR3 contains 14 residues. CDR3 loop: CASSHGDGTYEQYF. In DNA, the CDR3 is TGTGCCAGCAGCCACGGGGACGGCACCTACGAGCAGTACTTC.

This clone has a single count. The chain links TRBV7-9 to TRBJ2-5; the D is unclear. V was trimmed by 3 bases and J by 5 bases, leaving 16 bases between them. The CDR3 is 15 residues long. Germline V lookup: CDR1 SEHNR, CDR2 FQNEAQ (reference sequence). CDR3 residues: CASSFSSATGETQYF. As DNA, the CDR3 is TGTGCCAGCAGCTTTAGCAGTGCAACGGGCGAGACCCAGTACTTC.

The V gene is TRBV4-3, the J gene TRBJ2-5; D gene uncertain. The CDR3 contains 13 residues. Trimming left V 3 bases short and J 4 bases short, with 9 bases between. Germline V CDR1 and CDR2: LGHNA, YSLEER. Here the CDR3 reads CASSQAVGETQYF. The CDR3 bases are TGCGCCAGCAGCCAGGCGGTGGGAGAGACCCAGTACTTC.

The CDR3 spells CASSQDLLGNYGYTF. Here the CDR3 DNA reads TGCGCCAGCAGCCAAGATCTTCTGGGTAACTATGGCTACACCTTC. The J gene is TRBJ1-2, the V gene TRBV4-3; no clear D. The CDR3 is made up of 15 amino acids. Trimming shortened V by 0 bases and J by 1 base, and 9 bases separated the two germline ends. The germline gives CDR1 LGHNA, CDR2 YSLEER.

The chain couples TRBV28 to TRBJ1-5; tentatively, D is TRBD1 (6 bases). The germline V gene encodes CDR1 MDHEN and CDR2 SYDVKM. Trimming removed 6 bases at V and 0 bases at J, with 12 bases between. The CDR3 is made up of 15 amino acids. The CDR3 is CASRPQGYSNQPQHF. Written as DNA, the CDR3 is TGTGCCAGCAGGCCACAGGGCTATAGCAATCAGCCCCAGCATTTT.

In this sample, this clone turned up once. V is TRBV5-8 and J is TRBJ2-7, with 14 nucleotides matching TRBD2. With V trimmed by 3 bases and J by 3 bases, 8 bases remained unmatched. The germline gives CDR1 SGHTS, CDR2 YDEGEE. This CDR3 is 17 amino acids long. Written as DNA, the CDR3 is TGTGCCAGCAGCTCTTTGGGACTAGCGGGGGCGGACTACGAGCAGTACTTC. It codes for CASSSLGLAGADYEQYF.